These 11 T cell receptor beta chains share one sample of origin, sequenced in a study of blood T cells in healthy people across ages. The authors ran a second PCR of roughly 6 to 12 cycles using a sample-barcoded 5' primer and a J-beta primer mix. TCRdb itself ran the 5' RACE reads through MiXCR, one entry per CDR3 protein. This sample has almost 1 million distinct CDR3 sequences; just over 50% occur once, and the top ten carry 20% to 25%. The sequenced sample was blood. Every receptor here comes from a woman aged 55-70 years in good health.

The chain couples TRBV7-9 to TRBJ2-3, with D possibly being TRBD2 (5 bases). This CDR3 has 15 amino acids. CDR1 and CDR2 (germline): SEHNR, FQNEAQ (reference sequence). The V end was cut by 1 base, the J end by 4 bases, with 12 bases between. The CDR3 region has the DNA TGTGCCAGCAGCTTAGAGGGAGCGGTGGCAGATACGCAGTATTTT. Protein: CASSLEGAVADTQYF.

This clonotype has more than one count but fewer than ten. The gene calls are TRBV29-1 and TRBJ1-5; D is undetermined. Trimming cost V 8 bases and J 0 bases, with 23 bases left between them. Germline V gene data show CDR1 as SQVTM and CDR2 as ANQGSEA. The CDR3 sequence is 17 residues long. The CDR3 sequence is CSKQFVDPLISNQPQHF. CDR3 sequence (DNA): TGCAGCAAACAGTTTGTGGACCCCCTCATTAGCAATCAGCCCCAGCATTTT.

This sequence joins TRBV7-2 and TRBJ2-7; no firm D call. Germline CDR1 reads SGHTA; CDR2 reads FQGNSA. V lost 2 bases and J 0 bases, leaving 11 bases between the germline ends. The CDR3 is made up of 15 amino acids. CDR3 bases: TGTGCCAGCAGCTTAACCGGATTTGGCTCCTACGAGCAGTACTTC. It encodes CASSLTGFGSYEQYF.

The gene calls are TRBV7-9 and TRBJ2-3; D remains ambiguous. Trimming took 7 bases from V and 9 from J, leaving 11 bases between them. The V gene's germline CDR1 is SEHNR and CDR2 FQNEAQ (reference sequence). The CDR3 loop spans 11 amino acids. The CDR3 coding sequence is TGTGCCAGCAACTTGAGTCAGACGCAGTATTTT. It translates to CASNLSQTQYF.

This CDR3 is CSAPTTGAWGNEQYF. The CDR3 coding sequence is TGCAGTGCTCCCACCACAGGGGCGTGGGGTAACGAGCAGTACTTC. The chain recombines TRBV20-1 with TRBJ2-4, with 7 positions matching TRBD1. The J call is uncertain, as TRBJ2-7 better fits the DNA end. From germline, CDR1 is DFQATT and CDR2 SNEGSKA (reference sequence). The CDR3 totals 15 residues.

This clonotype has just a few counts. This chain joins TRBV20-1 and TRBJ2-7, with D possibly being TRBD1 (5 bases). The last part of the DNA fits TRBJ2-5 better; the J call may be wrong. This CDR3 has 13 amino acids. The V gene's germline CDR1 is DFQATT and CDR2 SNEGSKA (reference sequence). The CDR3 loop reads CSATAGPRETQYF. CDR3 coding DNA: TGCAGTGCTACGGCAGGGCCCCGGGAGACCCAGTACTTC.

The chain is built from TRBV2 and TRBJ2-5, with 7 bases identical to TRBD1. The germline V gene encodes CDR1 SNHLY and CDR2 FYNNEI. CDR3 length: 13 residues. The junction had 7 bases not matched to a gene; V was cut back by 7 bases and J by 5 bases. Here the CDR3 DNA reads TGTGCCAGCAAACCGACAGGGTATGAGACCCAGTACTTC. Protein: CASKPTGYETQYF.

V gene TRBV28 combines with J gene TRBJ2-7; 8 nucleotides align to TRBD1. V lost 5 bases and J lost 5; bases outside the gene matches: 11. The CDR3 is 15 amino acids. Germline V gene sequence: CDR1 MDHEN, CDR2 SYDVKM. DNA of the CDR3: TGTGCCAGCAGTCCCGGGGACAGGAGATTTGACGAGCAGTACTTC. Protein: CASSPGDRRFDEQYF.

CDR3 DNA: TGCAGCGTTGAAGACCCGGGACTAGCGGGCCCCTGGGGGTATTTT. Translated, it gives CSVEDPGLAGPWGYF. The V and J genes are TRBV29-1 and TRBJ2-3; 12 nucleotides match TRBD2. CDR1 and CDR2 (germline): SQVTM, ANQGSEA. The J segment lost 14 bases and the V segment lost 0 bases, leaving 12 bases of the junction unmatched. The CDR3 loop spans 15 amino acids.

The chain is built from TRBV5-1 and TRBJ2-5; 10 bases are shared with TRBD2. V was clipped by 2 bases and J by 3 bases; unmatched bases: 10. The CDR3 is 17 residues long. Germline CDR1 reads SGHRS; CDR2 reads YFSETQ. The CDR3 loop reads CASSFLTLAGYEETQYF. DNA of the CDR3: TGCGCCAGCAGCTTTTTGACACTAGCGGGATACGAAGAGACCCAGTACTTC. The whole variable domain, filled in from reference TRBV5-1 and TRBJ2-5, reads KAGVTQTPRYLIKTRGQQVTLSCSPISGHRSVSWYQQTPGQGLQFLFEYFSETQRNKGNFPGRFSGRQFSNSRSEMNVSTLELGDSALYLCASSFLTLAGYEETQYFGPGTRLLVL.

The CDR3 DNA reads TGTGCCAGCAGTTACGTCGGGGGGACTCAGCCCCAGCATTTT. This translates into CASSYVGGTQPQHF. The chain combines TRBV6-6 with TRBJ1-5; weak D call: TRBD1 (5 bases). The V end was cut by 2 bases, the J end by 6 bases, with 11 bases between. This CDR3 comprises 14 residues. Germline CDR1 is MNHNY and CDR2 is SVGAGI (reference sequence).